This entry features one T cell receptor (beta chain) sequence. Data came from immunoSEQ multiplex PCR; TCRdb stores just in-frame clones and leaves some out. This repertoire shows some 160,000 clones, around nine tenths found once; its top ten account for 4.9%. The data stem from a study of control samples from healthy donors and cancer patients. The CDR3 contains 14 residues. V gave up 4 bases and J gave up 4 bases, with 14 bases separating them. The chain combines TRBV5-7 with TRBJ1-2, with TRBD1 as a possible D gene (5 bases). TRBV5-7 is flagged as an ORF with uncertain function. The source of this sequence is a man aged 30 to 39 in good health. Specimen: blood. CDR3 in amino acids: CASSIPQGRYGYTF. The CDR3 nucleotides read TGTGCCAGCAGCATACCCCAGGGCCGCTATGGCTACACCTTC.